The next 25 T cell receptor beta chains were all read from a single sample in a study of cytomegalovirus exposure and HLA in healthy donors. A multiplex PCR was run with 60 Vbeta primers and 13 Jbeta primers. Only in-frame clones appear in the TCRdb table, and some are missing; sequencing was by immunoSEQ multiplex PCR. The sample consists of 200,000 to 250,000 clones, approximately 82% of them appearing once. The sequenced sample consisted of PBMCs. The receptor set was obtained from a man in his late teens or twenties in good health and CMV-seronegative.

The table lists this clone with a count of one. The V and J genes are TRBV4-1 and TRBJ2-7; D gene ambiguous. Germline-derived CDR1 and CDR2 are MGHRA and YSYEKL. V gave up 4 bases and J gave up 0 bases, with 7 bases separating them. The CDR3 loop spans 13 amino acids. CDR3 region: CASSLDISYEQYF. The CDR3 DNA reads TGCGCCAGCAGCCTCGACATCTCCTACGAGCAGTACTTC.

In regard to this clone: Relative to the germline gene, one junction end is altered; a read error may explain this. Other DNA sequences from this sample encode an identical CDR3 as well. The rearrangement uses TRBV2 and TRBJ1-6; 8 bases are a match to TRBD1. CDR3 size: 13 residues. CDR1 SNHLY and CDR2 FYNNEI come from the germline V gene. The CDR3 loop is CASRGQVNSPLHF. The CDR3 DNA is TGTGCCAGCAGGGGACAGGTTAATTCGCCCCTCCACTTT.

The chain recombines TRBV5-4 with TRBJ2-1; a weak D match, TRBD2 (6 bases). CDR1 and CDR2 from the germline V gene are SGHNT and YYREEE (reference sequence). V gave up 4 bases and J gave up 6 bases, with 20 bases separating them. The length of the CDR3 is 16 residues. As DNA, the CDR3 is TGTGCCAGCAGCGGCCGGGACTCGAGTAGGAGCAATGAGCAGTTCTTC. Translation: CASSGRDSSRSNEQFF. The variable domain in full, completed from reference TRBV5-4 and TRBJ2-1, reads ETGVTQSPTHLIKTRGQQVTLRCSSQSGHNTVSWYQQALGQGPQFIFQYYREEENGRGNFPPRFSGLQFPNYSSELNVNALELDDSALYLCASSGRDSSRSNEQFFGPGTRLTVL.

The chain is built from TRBV29-1 and TRBJ2-7; 8 nucleotides match TRBD2. Germline CDR1 and CDR2: SQVTM and ANQGSEA. The V and J ends lost 7 bases and 0 bases, in that order; junction bases with no gene match: 5. The CDR3 length is 13 residues. In nucleotides, the CDR3 is TGCAGCGGTAGTAGCGGGGCCTCCTACGAGCAGTACTTC. It is translated as CSGSSGASYEQYF.

The J gene is TRBJ2-3, the V gene TRBV4-2; 12 nucleotides match TRBD2. CDR1 is LGHNA and CDR2 is YNFKEQ in the germline V gene. Trimming took 0 bases from V and 2 from J; bases not matched to a gene: 6. The CDR3 contains 18 residues. The CDR3 protein is CASSQEALAGGDTDTQYF. The CDR3 nucleotides read TGTGCCAGCAGCCAAGAGGCGCTAGCGGGAGGGGACACAGATACGCAGTATTTT.

This clone was counted between two and nine times. The rearrangement joins TRBV30 to TRBJ1-5; D uncertain. Trimming stripped 7 bases from V and 1 base from J, with 14 bases between. This CDR3 has 14 amino acids. Looked up from germline, CDR1 is GTSNPN and CDR2 is SVGIG (reference sequence). CDR3: CAFAPGFSNQPQHF. In DNA form, the CDR3 reads TGTGCCTTCGCTCCGGGGTTCAGCAATCAGCCCCAGCATTTT.

This clone is a singleton in its sample. The V and J genes are TRBV19 and TRBJ1-1, with unresolved D. Trimming took off 4 bases at V and 4 bases at J, with 10 bases between the two ends. Germline V lookup: CDR1 LNHDA, CDR2 SQIVND (reference sequence). The CDR3 totals 13 residues. The chain's CDR3 is CASSTTFFTEAFF. The CDR3 coding sequence is TGTGCCAGTAGTACGACTTTTTTCACTGAAGCTTTCTTT.

This chain joins TRBV13 and TRBJ2-3, with D unresolved. The germline gives CDR1 PRHDT, CDR2 FYEKMQ (reference sequence). The CDR3 covers 11 residues. With 7 bases removed from V and 6 bases from J, the gap between germline ends came to 8 bases. CDR3: CASKNADTQYF. CDR3 coding DNA: TGTGCCAGCAAAAACGCGGATACGCAGTATTTT.

The V gene is TRBV4-1, the J gene TRBJ2-7, with 10 bases matching TRBD2. Trimming cost V 1 base and J 4 bases; bases outside gene matches: 13. This CDR3 is 18 amino acids long. Germline CDR1 reads MGHRA; CDR2 reads YSYEKL. The CDR3 spells CASSQGWLAGVRKYEQYF. CDR3 DNA: TGCGCCAGCAGCCAAGGTTGGCTAGCGGGAGTGCGGAAATACGAGCAGTACTTC.

V is TRBV7-2 and J is TRBJ2-7; TRBD1 might be the D (5 bases). Per the germline V gene, CDR1 is SGHTA and CDR2 is FQGNSA. Trimming took off 5 bases at V and 5 bases at J, with 13 bases between the two ends. This CDR3 has 13 residues. The CDR3 reads CASSASRVHEQYF. The CDR3 nucleotides are TGTGCCAGCAGCGCATCCAGGGTGCACGAGCAGTACTTC. The full variable domain, completed using reference TRBV7-2 and TRBJ2-7, is GAGVSQSPSNKVTEKGKDVELRCDPISGHTALYWYRQSLGQGLEFLIYFQGNSAPDKSGLPSDRFSAERTGGSVSTLTIQRTQQEDSAVYLCASSASRVHEQYFGPGTRLTVT.

The chain employs TRBV2 and TRBJ2-7; D may be TRBD1 (6 bases). This CDR3 has 15 amino acids. V lost 1 base to trimming and J lost 0 bases, with 10 bases between them. Germline loops: CDR1 SNHLY, CDR2 FYNNEI. CDR3 in DNA: TGTGCCAGCAGTGAAGGCCCGACAGGCTCCTACGAGCAGTACTTC. Amino acids: CASSEGPTGSYEQYF.

The chain links TRBV27 to TRBJ1-6; D ambiguous. Germline V CDR1 and CDR2: MNHEY, SMNVEV (reference sequence). V was pared by 2 bases and J by 7 bases, with 6 bases between. The CDR3 runs to 13 residues. CDR3 sequence reads: CASSLGGNSPLHF. The CDR3 region has the DNA TGTGCCAGCAGTTTAGGAGGAAATTCACCCCTCCACTTT.

This clone was counted between two and nine times. The V gene is TRBV7-2, the J gene TRBJ2-7; the D gene is possibly TRBD2 (7 bases). CDR1 and CDR2 (germline): SGHTA, FQGNSA. Trimming left V 1 base short and J 2 bases short, with 12 bases between. This CDR3 contains 15 residues. CDR3 sequence reads: CASSLGRGQPYEQYF. The CDR3 coding sequence is TGTGCCAGCAGCTTAGGGCGGGGGCAGCCCTACGAGCAGTACTTC.

The genes are TRBV27 and TRBJ1-2; the match to TRBD1 covers 9 bases. Germline V lookup: CDR1 MNHEY, CDR2 SMNVEV (reference sequence). The CDR3 consists of 15 residues. V shed 0 bases, J shed 8 bases, and the junction held 7 bases outside the gene matches. The chain's CDR3 is CASSLSRDRARGYTF. The CDR3, as DNA: TGTGCCAGCAGTTTATCGAGGGACAGGGCCAGGGGCTACACCTTC.

The V and J genes are TRBV7-9 and TRBJ2-7; maybe TRBD2 (5 bases). The V end lost 5 bases, the J end lost 7 bases, and 15 bases lay between the germline ends. Germline values: CDR1 SEHNR, CDR2 FQNEAQ (reference sequence). The CDR3 length is 13 residues. In nucleotides, the CDR3 is TGTGCCAGCAGCCCTGACATCACGGGGGAGCAGTACTTC. Translated, it gives CASSPDITGEQYF.

The rearrangement uses TRBV19 and TRBJ1-4; possible D gene TRBD1, 6 bases. The CDR3 totals 12 residues. V was clipped by 7 bases and J by 8 bases, with 11 bases between them. CDR1 is LNHDA, CDR2 SQIVND, per germline (reference sequence). The chain's CDR3 is CASNQGQEKLFF. As DNA, the CDR3 is TGTGCCAGTAATCAGGGGCAAGAAAAACTGTTTTTT. Together with reference TRBV19 and TRBJ1-4, the CDR3 gives the full variable domain: DGGITQSPKYLFRKEGQNVTLSCEQNLNHDAMYWYRQDPGQGLRLIYYSQIVNDFQKGDIAEGYSVSREKKESFPLTVTSAQKNPTAFYLCASNQGQEKLFFGSGTQLSVL.

This clone was counted once. The chain has TRBV7-9 and TRBJ2-5, with 12 bases matching TRBD2. CDR1 is SEHNR and CDR2 is FQNEAQ in the germline V gene (reference sequence). V shed 1 base, J shed 5 bases, and the junction held 5 bases outside the gene matches. This CDR3 has 16 amino acids. The CDR3 DNA sequence: TGTGCCAGCAGCTTAGGACTAGCGGGAGCCCCGGAGACCCAGTACTTC. This sequence encodes CASSLGLAGAPETQYF.

The chain joins TRBV7-9 to TRBJ2-7; 8 nucleotides match TRBD1. The CDR3 covers 16 residues. J was trimmed by 2 bases and V by 6 bases; bases with no gene match: 12. The germline V gene has CDR1 SEHNR and CDR2 FQNEAQ (reference sequence). CDR3 DNA sequence: TGTGCCAGCAGGACGACAGGGGTTCAAGGAACCTACGAGCAGTACTTC. The encoded protein is CASRTTGVQGTYEQYF. The full variable domain, in which reference TRBV7-9 and TRBJ2-7 provide the parts outside the CDR3, is DTGVSQNPRHKITKRGQNVTFRCDPISEHNRLYWYRQTLGQGPEFLTYFQNEAQLEKSRLLSDRFSAERPKGSFSTLEIQRTEQGDSAMYLCASRTTGVQGTYEQYFGPGTRLTVT.

The chain uses TRBV28 and TRBJ1-4, with TRBD1 as a possible D gene (5 bases). The germline V gene has CDR1 MDHEN and CDR2 SYDVKM. V gave up 8 bases and J gave up 0 bases, with 13 bases separating them. CDR3 length: 15 amino acids. CDR3 sequence: CASAPTGATNEKLFF. The CDR3 bases are TGTGCCAGCGCCCCAACGGGGGCAACTAATGAAAAACTGTTTTTT.

The V call is TRBV6-6, the J call TRBJ1-4; D might be TRBD1 (5 bases). Germline loops: CDR1 MNHNY, CDR2 SVGAGI (reference sequence). Trimming left V 6 bases short and J 6 bases short, with 14 bases between. CDR3 size: 14 residues. Here the CDR3 DNA reads TGTGCCAGCAGCCGCGGGGGGGTATATGAAAAACTGTTTTTT. This sequence encodes CASSRGGVYEKLFF.

The chain recombines TRBV29-1 with TRBJ1-2; D remains unclear. The CDR3 runs to 13 residues. The germline gives CDR1 SQVTM, CDR2 ANQGSEA. V lost 6 bases to trimming and J lost 4 bases, with 15 bases between them. The CDR3 region has the DNA TGCAGCGTCCAGACTGGAGAGGCCTATGGCTACACCTTC. It specifies CSVQTGEAYGYTF.

In this sample, this clone turned up once. The chain uses TRBV5-8 and TRBJ1-1, with D hard to call. V was pared by 5 bases and J by 7 bases, with 6 bases between. CDR1 and CDR2 (germline): SGHTS, YDEGEE. CDR3 length: 10 amino acids. The DNA for the CDR3 is TGTGCCAGCAGGGGCTATGAAGCTTTCTTT. The encoded protein is CASRGYEAFF. The full variable domain, in which reference TRBV5-8 and TRBJ1-1 provide the parts outside the CDR3, is EAGVTQSPTHLIKTRGQQATLRCSPISGHTSVYWYQQALGLGLQFLLWYDEGEERNRGNFPPRFSGRQFPNYSSELNVNALELEDSALYLCASRGYEAFFGQGTRLTVV.

The CDR3 loop reads CASSPPVMNTEAFF. CDR3 nucleotide sequence: TGTGCCAGCTCACCCCCAGTCATGAACACTGAAGCTTTCTTT. The genes are TRBV18 and TRBJ1-1; D gene unclear. V was pared by 3 bases and J by 0 bases, with 8 bases between. The CDR3 has 14 amino acids. Germline V gives CDR1 KGHSH, CDR2 LQKENI.

V gene TRBV9 combines with J gene TRBJ2-5, with TRBD1 as a possible D gene (5 bases). V shed 1 base and J shed 2 bases, with 12 bases lying between them. CDR3 length: 15 residues. Germline CDR1 SGDLS, CDR2 YYNGEE. CDR3 in DNA: TGTGCCAGCAGCGTACAAACAGGCAGACAAGAGACCCAGTACTTC. This sequence encodes CASSVQTGRQETQYF.

The chain joins TRBV5-1 to TRBJ2-1, with 11 bases matching TRBD2. The CDR3 is 15 amino acids. The V segment lost 4 bases and the J segment 8 bases; nucleotides outside the gene matches: 8. CDR1 is SGHRS, CDR2 YFSETQ, per germline. CDR3 residues: CASSVTSGSLDEQFF. CDR3 bases: TGCGCCAGCAGCGTTACTAGCGGGAGTTTGGATGAGCAGTTCTTC.